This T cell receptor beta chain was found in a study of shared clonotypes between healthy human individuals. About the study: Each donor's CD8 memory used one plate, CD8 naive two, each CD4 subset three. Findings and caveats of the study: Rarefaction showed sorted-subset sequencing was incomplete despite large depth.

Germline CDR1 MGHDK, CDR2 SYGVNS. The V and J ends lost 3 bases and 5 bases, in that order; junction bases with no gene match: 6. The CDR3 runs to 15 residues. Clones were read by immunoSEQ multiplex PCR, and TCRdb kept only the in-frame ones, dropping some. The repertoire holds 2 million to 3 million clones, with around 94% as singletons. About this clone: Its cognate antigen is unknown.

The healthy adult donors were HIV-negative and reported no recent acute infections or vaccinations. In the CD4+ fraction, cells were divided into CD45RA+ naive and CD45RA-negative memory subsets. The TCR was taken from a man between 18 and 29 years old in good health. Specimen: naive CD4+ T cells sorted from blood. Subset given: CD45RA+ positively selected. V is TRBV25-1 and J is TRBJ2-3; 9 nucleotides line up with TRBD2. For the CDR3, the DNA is TGTGCCAGCAGTGAGGCGGGGGGGCGTAGAGATACGCAGTATTTT. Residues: CASSEAGGRRDTQYF.